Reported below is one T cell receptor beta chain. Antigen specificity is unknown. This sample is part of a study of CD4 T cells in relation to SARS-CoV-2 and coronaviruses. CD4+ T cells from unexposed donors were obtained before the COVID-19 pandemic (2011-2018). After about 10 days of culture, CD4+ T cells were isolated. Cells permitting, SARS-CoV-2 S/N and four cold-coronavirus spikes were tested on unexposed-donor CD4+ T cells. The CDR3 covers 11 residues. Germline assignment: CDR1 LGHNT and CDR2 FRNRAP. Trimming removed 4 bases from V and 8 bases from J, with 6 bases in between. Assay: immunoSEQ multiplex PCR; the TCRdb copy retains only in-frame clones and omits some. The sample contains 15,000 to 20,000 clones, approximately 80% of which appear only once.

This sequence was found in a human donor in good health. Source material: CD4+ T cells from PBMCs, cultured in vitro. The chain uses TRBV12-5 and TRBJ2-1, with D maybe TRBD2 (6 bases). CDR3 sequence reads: CASGWEDEQFF. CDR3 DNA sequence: TGTGCTAGTGGTTGGGAGGATGAGCAGTTCTTC.